Listed here are 27 T cell receptor beta chains from one sample, sequenced in a study of glioma-infiltrating T cells after dendritic cell vaccination. Only in-frame clones appear in the TCRdb table, and some are missing; sequencing was by immunoSEQ multiplex PCR. The sample lists 55,000 to 75,000 clones, just under 85% occurring once. Described time point: after dendritic cell vaccination, including at tumor progression/relapse. The source material was blood, sampled after dendritic cell vaccination. The origin of the receptors is a human donor with glioblastoma.

This clone was observed a handful of times. An end of the junction does not agree with germline; a read error may underlie this. The chain is built from TRBV6-6 and TRBJ1-1; D not resolved. The CDR3 is made up of 12 amino acids. Germline assignment: CDR1 MNHNY and CDR2 SVGAGI (reference sequence). This chain's CDR3 is CATSGPNTEAFF. The CDR3 DNA reads TGTGCCACCAGTGGGCCGAACACTGAAGCTTTCTTT.

V gene TRBV20-1 combines with J gene TRBJ2-1; no reliable D call. The CDR3 contains 9 residues. Trimming shortened V by 7 bases and J by 8 bases, and 6 bases separated the two germline ends. Germline V gives CDR1 DFQATT, CDR2 SNEGSKA (reference sequence). The DNA of the CDR3 is TGCAGTGTCGGTCATGAGCAGTTCTTC. Its protein is CSVGHEQFF.

CDR3 region: CASSLGAGDGYTF. The CDR3 coding sequence is TGTGCCAGCAGCTTAGGTGCAGGGGATGGCTACACCTTC. The chain uses TRBV7-9 and TRBJ1-2; tentatively, D is TRBD1 (6 bases). The CDR3 sequence is 13 residues long. Germline CDR1 reads SEHNR; CDR2 reads FQNEAQ (reference sequence). Trimming left V 1 base short and J 6 bases short, with 9 bases between.

The rearrangement joins TRBV30 to TRBJ2-1, with 7 bases aligning to TRBD2. CDR3 length: 15 residues. In germline, CDR1 is GTSNPN, CDR2 SVGIG (reference sequence). The V segment lost 2 bases and the J segment 2 bases; nucleotides outside the gene matches: 6. Here the CDR3 reads CAWSLGAGAYNEQFF. CDR3 in DNA: TGTGCCTGGAGTCTTGGGGCGGGGGCCTACAATGAGCAGTTCTTC.

This rearrangement joins TRBV28 to TRBJ1-2, with D unresolved. Trimming cost V 4 bases and J 5 bases, with 14 bases left between them. CDR1 and CDR2 from the germline V gene are MDHEN and SYDVKM. This CDR3 is 14 amino acids long. DNA of the CDR3: TGTGCCAGCAGTTCCCGACCCCGCGGGTATGGCTACACCTTC. Encoded protein: CASSSRPRGYGYTF.

This chain links TRBV19 with TRBJ2-3; TRBD1 matches at 9 bases. Germline V CDR1 and CDR2: LNHDA, SQIVND (reference sequence). This CDR3 has 17 amino acids. Trimming took 4 bases from V and 2 from J; bases not matched to a gene: 10. CDR3 in amino acids: CASSSPRDRVSTDTQYF. CDR3 coding DNA: TGTGCCAGTAGTAGCCCCCGGGACAGGGTGTCCACAGATACGCAGTATTTT.

The chain joins TRBV5-6 to TRBJ1-1; D unclear. Germline V gene data show CDR1 as SGHDT and CDR2 as YYEEEE. Trimming shortened V by 2 bases and J by 1 base, and 3 bases separated the two germline ends. The CDR3 extends over 12 amino acids. CDR3 nucleotide sequence: TGTGCCAGCAGCTTCCGGAACACTGAAGCTTTCTTT. Its protein is CASSFRNTEAFF.

V usage is TRBV6-1 and J usage is TRBJ1-5, with unresolved D. The germline CDR1 and CDR2 sequences are MNHNS and SASEGT. V was clipped by 3 bases and J by 8 bases, with 5 bases between them. CDR3 length: 11 amino acids. The CDR3 here is CASSDFEPQHF. As DNA, the CDR3 is TGTGCCAGCAGTGACTTTGAGCCCCAGCATTTT.

Written as DNA, the CDR3 is TGTGCCAGTAGCAGACAGGGGGTGACCTACGAGCAGTACTTC. Residues: CASSRQGVTYEQYF. The chain links TRBV19 to TRBJ2-7; 9 nucleotides align to TRBD1. This CDR3 comprises 14 residues. The germline V gene encodes CDR1 LNHDA and CDR2 SQIVND (reference sequence). V dropped 6 bases and J dropped 2; count of bases not matched to a gene: 5.

This clone was seen more than once but under ten times. The chain has TRBV2 and TRBJ2-7; 11 bases fit TRBD2. Germline V CDR1 and CDR2: SNHLY, FYNNEI. V was clipped by 6 bases and J by 0 bases; unmatched bases: 7. The CDR3 sequence is 16 residues long. The CDR3 loop is CASSEGLADSSYEQYF. In DNA, the CDR3 is TGTGCCAGCAGCGAGGGACTAGCGGACAGCTCCTACGAGCAGTACTTC.

This clone was recorded once. The CDR3 loop is CASSPQGADEQYF. In nucleotides, the CDR3 is TGTGCCAGCAGCCCTCAGGGGGCAGACGAGCAGTACTTC. The chain carries TRBV5-6 and TRBJ2-7, with 8 bases lining up with TRBD1. Germline CDR1 SGHDT, CDR2 YYEEEE. The CDR3 extends over 13 amino acids. J lost 5 bases, V lost 4 bases, and 5 bases had no gene match.

The V call is TRBV5-1, the J call TRBJ2-7, with 7 nucleotides matching TRBD2. Trimming took 4 bases from V and 3 from J; bases not matched to a gene: 13. The V gene's germline CDR1 is SGHRS and CDR2 YFSETQ. The CDR3 extends over 16 amino acids. CDR3 sequence (DNA): TGCGCCAGCAGCCCCTCGGGGAGGGGACGAGGCTACGAGCAGTACTTC. Its protein is CASSPSGRGRGYEQYF.

This clone was seen just once. This sequence joins TRBV10-3 and TRBJ2-3; 7 bases are shared with TRBD2. Germline CDR1 reads ENHRY; CDR2 reads SYGVKD. The CDR3 extends over 15 amino acids. Trimming removed 8 bases from V and 1 base from J; junction bases left unmatched: 9. The CDR3 region is CAIGAGRMGTDTQYF. The CDR3 DNA reads TGTGCCATCGGAGCGGGACGGATGGGCACAGATACGCAGTATTTT.

The gene calls are TRBV7-2 and TRBJ1-1, with 8 nucleotides matching TRBD1. Per germline, CDR1 SGHTA and CDR2 FQGNSA. The CDR3 is 14 amino acids. Trimming removed 5 bases from V and 5 bases from J; junction bases left unmatched: 7. The CDR3 region is CASSTGQGATEAFF. The CDR3 coding sequence is TGTGCCAGCAGCACCGGGCAGGGGGCAACTGAAGCTTTCTTT.

The gene calls are TRBV9 and TRBJ2-1; 11 bases line up with TRBD2. The CDR3 loop spans 15 amino acids. After removal of 2 bases from V and 5 bases from J, the junction contained 3 bases not matched to a gene. CDR1 is SGDLS, CDR2 YYNGEE, per germline. This CDR3 is CASSVTSGGHNEQFF. As DNA, the CDR3 is TGTGCCAGCAGCGTTACTAGCGGGGGCCACAATGAGCAGTTCTTC.

The chain links TRBV5-1 to TRBJ2-1, with TRBD2 identical over 12 bases. Germline assignment: CDR1 SGHRS and CDR2 YFSETQ. The ends lost 0 bases at V and 5 bases at J; junction bases unmatched: 9. The CDR3 loop spans 18 amino acids. The CDR3 sequence is CASSLVSSGGAVHNEQFF. CDR3 bases: TGCGCCAGCAGCTTGGTGTCTAGCGGGGGGGCCGTCCACAATGAGCAGTTCTTC.

This rearrangement joins TRBV7-3 to TRBJ1-1; D is ambiguous. Trimming removed 5 bases at V and 3 bases at J, with 13 bases between. The CDR3 loop spans 14 amino acids. Germline V CDR1 and CDR2: SGHTA, FQGTGA. CDR3 nucleotides: TGTGCCAGCAGCCTATCGGGAGGCGACACTGAAGCTTTCTTT. It is translated as CASSLSGGDTEAFF.

This clone was found once. The chain employs TRBV18 and TRBJ2-2; D gene unclear. Germline V gives CDR1 KGHSH, CDR2 LQKENI. This CDR3 spans 14 amino acids. Trimming shortened V by 3 bases and J by 2 bases, and 7 bases separated the two germline ends. This chain's CDR3 is CASSPGRNTGELFF. The CDR3 nucleotides read TGTGCCAGCTCACCGGGCCGAAACACCGGGGAGCTGTTTTTT.

V is TRBV4-1 and J is TRBJ2-7; D is possibly TRBD2 (7 bases). The length of the CDR3 is 15 residues. Trimming removed 5 bases from V and 8 bases from J, with 22 bases in between. Germline V CDR1 and CDR2: MGHRA, YSYEKL. CDR3 sequence (DNA): TGCGCCAGCAGCGGCGCCCAGGGAATGGGGGGGCAGCAGTACTTC. Residues: CASSGAQGMGGQQYF.

The V and J genes are TRBV2 and TRBJ2-5; no firm D call. Between the trimmed V and J ends, which lost 5 bases and 1 base, there was a span of 11 bases. The CDR3 is 14 amino acids. Germline V CDR1 and CDR2: SNHLY, FYNNEI. This CDR3 is CASSLALSQETQYF. CDR3 DNA sequence: TGTGCCAGCAGTTTGGCCCTGTCCCAAGAGACCCAGTACTTC.

The CDR3 DNA is TGCGCCAGCAGTACCGGACTTAATCAGCCCCAGCATTTT. Translated: CASSTGLNQPQHF. The chain employs TRBV4-1 and TRBJ1-5, with D hard to call. V gave up 6 bases and J gave up 4 bases, with 10 bases separating them. The CDR3 is 13 amino acids. CDR1 and CDR2 (germline): MGHRA, YSYEKL.

In this sample, this clone turned up once. The chain couples TRBV7-9 to TRBJ2-1; D is ambiguous. V dropped 3 bases and J dropped 7 bases, with 7 bases sitting between them. CDR1 and CDR2 (germline): SEHNR, FQNEAQ (reference sequence). The CDR3 is 12 amino acids. The CDR3 sequence is CASSFDKNEQFF. The CDR3 DNA reads as TGTGCCAGCAGCTTCGACAAGAATGAGCAGTTCTTC.

This clone is a singleton in its sample. This chain links TRBV30 with TRBJ2-7, with a weak D call TRBD1 (7 bases). V was pared by 4 bases and J by 6 bases, with 16 bases between. The CDR3 is made up of 13 amino acids. The germline V gene has CDR1 GTSNPN and CDR2 SVGIG (reference sequence). This chain's CDR3 is CAWTPGGPGEQYF. Here the CDR3 DNA reads TGTGCCTGGACCCCAGGGGGGCCAGGCGAGCAGTACTTC.

V gene TRBV15 combines with J gene TRBJ1-5; 9 bases agree with TRBD1. The V segment lost 2 bases and the J segment 4 bases; nucleotides outside the gene matches: 12. There are 18 residues in the CDR3. Germline lookup yields CDR1 LNHNV and CDR2 YYDKDF (reference sequence). CDR3 DNA: TGTGCCACCAGCAGACTGGACAGGGGCCGTGTCGGAAATCAGCCCCAGCATTTT. Translated, it gives CATSRLDRGRVGNQPQHF.

The rearrangement joins TRBV5-4 to TRBJ2-4; a weak D match, TRBD2 (6 bases). Trimming cost V 4 bases and J 0 bases, with 20 bases left between them. The CDR3 covers 18 residues. Germline lookup yields CDR1 SGHNT and CDR2 YYREEE (reference sequence). The CDR3 bases are TGTGCCAGCAGCAATGGTCGGGCTAGCGAGTTAGCCAAAAACATTCAGTACTTC. It yields the protein CASSNGRASELAKNIQYF.

CDR3 in DNA: TGTGCCAGCAGTGCGGGACTAGCCAGCACAGATACGCAGTATTTT. This encodes CASSAGLASTDTQYF. The chain couples TRBV6-1 to TRBJ2-3, with 9 bases aligning to TRBD2. The length of the CDR3 is 15 residues. CDR1 is MNHNS and CDR2 is SASEGT in the germline V gene. The V segment lost 4 bases and the J segment 0 bases; nucleotides outside the gene matches: 2.

The chain links TRBV6-5 to TRBJ2-5; 13 nucleotides agree with TRBD2. CDR3 length equals 15 residues. V shed 7 bases and J 5 bases; nucleotides not matched to a gene: 7. CDR1 is MNHEY, CDR2 SVGAGI, per germline. For the CDR3, the DNA is TGTGCCAGCAATAGACTAGCGGGGGGAGGGGAGACCCAGTACTTC. Translated: CASNRLAGGGETQYF.